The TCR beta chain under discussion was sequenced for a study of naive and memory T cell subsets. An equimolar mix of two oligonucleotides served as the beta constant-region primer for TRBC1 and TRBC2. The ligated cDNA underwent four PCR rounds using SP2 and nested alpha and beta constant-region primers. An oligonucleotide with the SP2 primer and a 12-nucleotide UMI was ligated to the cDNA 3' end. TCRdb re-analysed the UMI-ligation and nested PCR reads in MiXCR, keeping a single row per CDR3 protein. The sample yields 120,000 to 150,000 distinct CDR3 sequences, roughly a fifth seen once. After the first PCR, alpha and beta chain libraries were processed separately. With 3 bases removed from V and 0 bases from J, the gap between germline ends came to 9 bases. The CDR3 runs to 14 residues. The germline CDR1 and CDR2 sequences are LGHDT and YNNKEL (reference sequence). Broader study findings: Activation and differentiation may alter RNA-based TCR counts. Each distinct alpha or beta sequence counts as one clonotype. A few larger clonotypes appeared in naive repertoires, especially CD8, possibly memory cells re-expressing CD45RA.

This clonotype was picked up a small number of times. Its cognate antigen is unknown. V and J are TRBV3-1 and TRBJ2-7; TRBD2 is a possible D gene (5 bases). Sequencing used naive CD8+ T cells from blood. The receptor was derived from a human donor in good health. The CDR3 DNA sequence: TGTGCCAGCAGCCAGAGCGGAAGCTCCTACGAGCAGTACTTC. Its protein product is CASSQSGSSYEQYF.